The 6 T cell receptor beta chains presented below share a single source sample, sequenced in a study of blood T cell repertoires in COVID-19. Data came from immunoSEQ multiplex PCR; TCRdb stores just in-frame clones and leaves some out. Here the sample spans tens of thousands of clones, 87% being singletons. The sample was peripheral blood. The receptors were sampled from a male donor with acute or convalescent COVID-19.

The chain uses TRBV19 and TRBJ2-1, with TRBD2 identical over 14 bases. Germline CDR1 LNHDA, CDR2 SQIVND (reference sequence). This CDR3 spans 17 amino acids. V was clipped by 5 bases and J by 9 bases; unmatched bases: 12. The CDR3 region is CASSLIGVGTSGSEQFF. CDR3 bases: TGTGCCAGTAGTCTTATAGGGGTAGGGACTAGCGGGAGTGAGCAGTTCTTC.

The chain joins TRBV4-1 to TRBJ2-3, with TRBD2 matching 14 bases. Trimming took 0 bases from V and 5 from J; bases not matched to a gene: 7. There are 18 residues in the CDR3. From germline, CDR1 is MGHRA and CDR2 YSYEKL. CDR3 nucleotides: TGCGCCAGCAGCCAAGAGACTAGCGGGGGGGCCGTGGGAGATACGCAGTATTTT. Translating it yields CASSQETSGGAVGDTQYF.

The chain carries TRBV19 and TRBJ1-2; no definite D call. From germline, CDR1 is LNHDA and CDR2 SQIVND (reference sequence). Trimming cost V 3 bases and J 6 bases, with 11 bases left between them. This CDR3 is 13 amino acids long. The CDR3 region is CASSIGGRDGYTF. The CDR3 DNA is TGTGCCAGTAGTATCGGAGGCCGGGATGGCTACACCTTC.

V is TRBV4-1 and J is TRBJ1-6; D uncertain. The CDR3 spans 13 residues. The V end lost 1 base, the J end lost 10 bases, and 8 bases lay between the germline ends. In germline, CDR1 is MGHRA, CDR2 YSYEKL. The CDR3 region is CASSQVEGSPLHF. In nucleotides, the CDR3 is TGCGCCAGCAGCCAAGTAGAGGGATCACCCCTCCACTTT.

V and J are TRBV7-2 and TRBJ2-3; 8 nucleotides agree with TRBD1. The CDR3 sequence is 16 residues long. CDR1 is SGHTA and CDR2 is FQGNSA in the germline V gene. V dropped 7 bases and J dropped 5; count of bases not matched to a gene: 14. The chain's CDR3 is CASTPPGQGLGDTQYF. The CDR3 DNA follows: TGTGCCAGCACCCCACCCGGACAGGGTCTGGGAGATACGCAGTATTTT.

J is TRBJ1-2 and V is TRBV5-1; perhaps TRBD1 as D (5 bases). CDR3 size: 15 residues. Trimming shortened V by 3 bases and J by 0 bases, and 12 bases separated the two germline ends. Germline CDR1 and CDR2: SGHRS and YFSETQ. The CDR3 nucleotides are TGCGCCAGCAGCTCGGACGGCAGGGCTAACTATGGCTACACCTTC. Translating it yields CASSSDGRANYGYTF.